This T cell receptor beta chain emerged from a study of blood T cell repertoires in COVID-19. Looking at the study overall: From T cells, B-cell-depleted T cells, or PBMCs came the material, which was cDNA or gDNA.

The participants were between about 18 and 90 years old and came from 24 US areas. Participants reported their clinical history, and cohort assignment relied on those reports. Methods used by the authors: Reference gene primer amplification gave estimated nucleated cell counts. Assay: immunoSEQ multiplex PCR; the TCRdb copy retains only in-frame clones and omits some. V, J and clone size were drawn from that table, and D and trimming were deduced from the DNA. The sample records roughly 310,000 clones, approximately 89% being singletons. CDR3 length: 14 amino acids. Trimming left V 3 bases short and J 4 bases short, with 11 bases between. Germline CDR1 and CDR2: SGDLS and YYNGEE.

The clonotype comes from a woman in her forties who had recovered from COVID-19. V is TRBV9 and J is TRBJ1-5, with D possibly being TRBD1 (6 bases). Sequenced material: PBMCs or T cells enriched from blood (not recorded which). CDR3 loop: CASSATGQNQPQHF. Here the CDR3 DNA reads TGTGCCAGCAGCGCCACAGGGCAAAATCAGCCCCAGCATTTT. The whole variable domain, filled in from reference TRBV9 and TRBJ1-5, reads DSGVTQTPKHLITATGQRVTLRCSPRSGDLSVYWYQQSLDQGLQFLIQYYNGEERAKGNILERFSAQQFPDLHSELNLSSLELGDSALYFCASSATGQNQPQHFGDGTRLSIL.